The 5 T cell receptor beta chains below were found in one sample sequenced in a study of blood T cells in healthy people across ages (dated by TCRdb to 2015 to 2017). Libraries came from 5' RACE. Sequencing instrument: Illumina HiSeq 2500. A second PCR of about 7 to 12 cycles was performed with a sample-barcoded 5' primer and a J-beta primer mix. TCRdb redid the processing of the public reads, applying fastp at Q25 and MiXCR, and retained in-frame beta chains. For every CDR3 protein sequence, its rows merge into one entry that carries the most common genes and DNA. The sample includes approximately 900,000 distinct CDR3 sequences, with roughly 29% observed a single time. 10% of the sample rests with the top ten. The same sample was also studied in work on T cells of mothers and their children.

Specimen: blood. The receptors shown here come from a woman in her thirties or forties in good health.

This clonotype has a handful of counts. The chain is built from TRBV6-5 and TRBJ2-7; D is ambiguous. The CDR3 length is 14 residues. V shed 11 bases and J shed 5 bases, with 22 bases lying between them. The germline V gene has CDR1 MNHEY and CDR2 SVGAGI. The CDR3 bases are TGTGCCGACCGAACCCTGACACCACTCCACGAGCAGTACTTC. It translates to CADRTLTPLHEQYF.

This sequence joins TRBV7-9 and TRBJ2-5; 12 bases agree with TRBD1. The CDR3 totals 16 residues. Germline V gene data show CDR1 as SEHNR and CDR2 as FQNEAQ (reference sequence). The V segment lost 2 bases and the J segment 4 bases; nucleotides outside the gene matches: 5. The CDR3 loop reads CASSLSGTGGAETQYF. The CDR3 bases are TGTGCCAGCAGCTTAAGTGGGACAGGGGGCGCAGAGACCCAGTACTTC.

V gene TRBV28 combines with J gene TRBJ2-7, with D possibly matching TRBD1 (5 bases). This CDR3 has 14 amino acids. The V gene lost 11 bases and the J gene lost 5 bases, with 22 bases spanning the gap. Germline V gives CDR1 MDHEN, CDR2 SYDVKM. Written as DNA, the CDR3 is TGTGCCGACAGTTTAGTAGCAAGGGTGAACGAGCAGTACTTC. Its translation is CADSLVARVNEQYF.

To note about this clonotype: A much larger clone differs from this one at a single base, so this may be a read error. The CDR3 reads CSARDPSGRTKDIQYF. CDR3 DNA: TGCAGTGCTAGAGATCCGTCAGGGAGGACCAAAGACATTCAGTACTTC. The gene calls are TRBV20-1 and TRBJ2-4, with D possibly TRBD2 on 6 matching bases. Looked up from germline, CDR1 is DFQATT and CDR2 is SNEGSKA (reference sequence). This CDR3 is 16 amino acids long.

The rearrangement uses TRBV7-2 and TRBJ2-5; TRBD1 is a possible D gene (6 bases). V shed 4 bases and J shed 4 bases, with 13 bases lying between them. CDR3 length: 14 amino acids. CDR1 SGHTA and CDR2 FQGNSA come from the germline V gene. For the CDR3, the DNA is TGTGCCAGCAGCTCAAATCAGGGGCGAGAGACCCAGTACTTC. It encodes CASSSNQGRETQYF.